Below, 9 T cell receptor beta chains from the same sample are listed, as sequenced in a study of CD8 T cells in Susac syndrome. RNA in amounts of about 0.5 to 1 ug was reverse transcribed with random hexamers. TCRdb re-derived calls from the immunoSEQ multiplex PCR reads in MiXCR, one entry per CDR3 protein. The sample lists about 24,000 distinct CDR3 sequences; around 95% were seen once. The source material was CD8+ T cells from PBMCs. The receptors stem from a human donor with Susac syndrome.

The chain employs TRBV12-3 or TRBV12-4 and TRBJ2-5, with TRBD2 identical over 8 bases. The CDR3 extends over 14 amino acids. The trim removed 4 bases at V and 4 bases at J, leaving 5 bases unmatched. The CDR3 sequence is CASSSRGGLETQYF. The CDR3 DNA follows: TGTGCCAGCAGTTCCCGGGGGGGTCTAGAGACCCAGTACTTC.

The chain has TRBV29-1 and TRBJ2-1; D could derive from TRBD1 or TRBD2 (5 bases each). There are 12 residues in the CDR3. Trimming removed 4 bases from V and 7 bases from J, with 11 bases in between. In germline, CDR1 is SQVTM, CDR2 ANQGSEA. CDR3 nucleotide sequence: TGCAGCGTTGTCGGGACGCTTAATGAGCAGTTCTTC. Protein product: CSVVGTLNEQFF.

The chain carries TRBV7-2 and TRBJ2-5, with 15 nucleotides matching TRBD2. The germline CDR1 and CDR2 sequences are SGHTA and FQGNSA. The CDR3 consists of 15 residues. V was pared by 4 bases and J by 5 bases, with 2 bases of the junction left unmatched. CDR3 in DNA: TGTGCCAGCAGCTATGGGACTAGCGGGAGGGAGACCCAGTACTTC. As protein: CASSYGTSGRETQYF.

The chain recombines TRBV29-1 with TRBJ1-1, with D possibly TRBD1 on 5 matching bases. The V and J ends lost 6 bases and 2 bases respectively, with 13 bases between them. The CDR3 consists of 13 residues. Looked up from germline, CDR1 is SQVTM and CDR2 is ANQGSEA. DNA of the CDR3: TGCAGCGTAGAAACAGGAGGAAACACTGAAGCTTTCTTT. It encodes CSVETGGNTEAFF.

The DNA of the CDR3 is TGCGCCAGCAGTCACAGGGGGATGCGGGGCTACACCTTC. Its translation: CASSHRGMRGYTF. The chain combines TRBV10-1 with TRBJ1-2, with 8 bases identical to TRBD1. J was trimmed by 8 bases and V by 5 bases; bases with no gene match: 7. CDR3 length: 13 residues. The germline V gene encodes CDR1 WNHNN and CDR2 SYGVQD (reference sequence).

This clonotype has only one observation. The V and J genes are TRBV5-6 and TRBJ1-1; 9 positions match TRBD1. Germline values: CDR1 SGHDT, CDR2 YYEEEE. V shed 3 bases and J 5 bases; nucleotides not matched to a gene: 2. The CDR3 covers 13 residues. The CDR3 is CASSWGQGTEAFF. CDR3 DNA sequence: TGTGCCAGCAGCTGGGGACAGGGAACTGAAGCTTTCTTT.

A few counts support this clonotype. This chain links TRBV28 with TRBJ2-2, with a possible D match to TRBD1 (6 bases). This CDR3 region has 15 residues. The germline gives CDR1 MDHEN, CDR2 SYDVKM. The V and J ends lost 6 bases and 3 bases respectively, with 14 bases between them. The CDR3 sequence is CASSPFHRDTGELFF. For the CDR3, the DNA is TGTGCCAGCAGCCCTTTCCACAGGGACACCGGGGAGCTGTTTTTT. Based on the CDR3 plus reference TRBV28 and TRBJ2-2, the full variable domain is DVKVTQSSRYLVKRTGEKVFLECVQDMDHENMFWYRQDPGLGLRLIYFSYDVKMKEKGDIPEGYSVSREKKERFSLILESASTNQTSMYLCASSPFHRDTGELFFGEGSRLTVL.

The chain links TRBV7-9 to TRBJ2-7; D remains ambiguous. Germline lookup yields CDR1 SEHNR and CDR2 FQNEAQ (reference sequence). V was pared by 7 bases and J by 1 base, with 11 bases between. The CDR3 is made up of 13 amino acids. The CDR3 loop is CASIPTSSYEQYF. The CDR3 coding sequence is TGTGCCAGCATCCCGACATCTTCCTACGAGCAGTACTTC.

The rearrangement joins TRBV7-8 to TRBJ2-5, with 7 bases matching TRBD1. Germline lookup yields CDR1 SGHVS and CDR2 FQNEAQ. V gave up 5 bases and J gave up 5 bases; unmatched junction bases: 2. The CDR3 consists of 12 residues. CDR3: CASSLRGETQYF. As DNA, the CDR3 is TGTGCCAGCAGCCTCAGGGGGGAGACCCAGTACTTC.